This T cell receptor (beta chain) was found in a study of blood T cell repertoires in COVID-19. The wider study: The United States, Italy and Spain provided the acute and convalescent COVID-19 samples. Sample material is recorded as cDNA or gDNA derived from T cells, B-cell-depleted T cells, or PBMCs.

The assay was immunoSEQ multiplex PCR, and TCRdb's table has in-frame clones only and misses some. The table records 30,000 to 35,000 clones, 85% of them present only once. This clone was counted between two and nine times. CDR3 length: 15 amino acids. The J segment lost 8 bases and the V segment lost 4 bases, leaving 7 bases of the junction unmatched. The germline V gene has CDR1 SGDLS and CDR2 YYNGEE. Sequenced material: peripheral blood. The chain uses TRBV9 and TRBJ1-4; 11 bases line up with TRBD1. This receptor was taken from a human donor with acute or convalescent COVID-19. The donor label of this sample is uncertain. CDR3 DNA sequence: TGTGCCAGCAGCAAAGGGGACAGGGGGTCGGAAAAACTGTTTTTT. Translated, it gives CASSKGDRGSEKLFF.